This T cell receptor beta chain was profiled in a study of T cells and Merkel cell carcinoma outcomes (TCRdb year 2020). Turning to the overall study: The tumor T-cell repertoire, together with T-cell density, was examined as a predictor of clinical outcome in patients with Merkel cell carcinoma.

As encoded in the germline V gene, CDR1 is SGHTA while CDR2 is FQGNSA. V is cut back by 5 bases and J by 9 bases, with 17 bases in the junction unmatched. The CDR3 contains 16 residues, cysteine and phenylalanine counted. Kept here is only the CDR3 DNA, which spans 48 bases and is read in frame from base 1. A remark on this clone: What antigen it recognizes has not been identified. Per-base qualities were not stored, and no clone one base away is much larger.

The samples were obtained from people who had Merkel cell carcinoma. General study outcomes and caveats: T-cell repertoire features combined with T-cell density were reported to predict clinical outcomes in Merkel cell carcinoma patients.

The method was the immunoSEQ multiplex PCR assay. TCRdb re-hosts the immuneACCESS table, in-frame sequences only. Its copies lack some clones; in the studies checked, an unresolved V gene accounts for under half of them, and the cause for the rest is not known. The sample records 11,000 to 15,000 clones, roughly 92% of which are singletons. In total, the top ten clones hold 1.5% to 2.5% of the sample. Rearrangement joined TRBV7-2 to TRBJ2-5; the junction holds 8 bases that match TRBD2. Sequencing was performed on tumor tissue from Merkel cell carcinoma. This receptor was obtained from a human donor with Merkel cell carcinoma. The CDR3 here reads CASSRFGSGTLRAQYF. The sequenced DNA is TGTGCCAGCAGCCGTTTTGGTAGCGGGACGCTAAGGGCCCAGTACTTC.